This T cell receptor (beta chain) was profiled in a study of early T cells in non-severe SARS-CoV-2 infection. Study-level background: The input, bulk RNA from unsorted whole blood, was sequenced, and chains were unpaired.

Unique molecular identifiers tagged individual cDNA molecules. TCRdb redid the calling of the 5' RACE reads with MiXCR, one entry per CDR3 protein. The sample has about 57,000 distinct CDR3 sequences, more than 8.5% seen once. The CDR3 length is 14 residues. V was clipped by 5 bases and J by 8 bases; unmatched bases: 7. Germline CDR1 reads MNHNS; CDR2 reads SASEGT. Study-wide points: Matching results from VDJdb favored anti-spike CD8 responses, leaving private and CD4 specificities undetected.

This clonotype was recorded at least ten times. Its cognate antigen is unknown. This clonotype was sampled from an adult who was a healthcare worker with PCR-confirmed SARS-CoV-2 infection or an uninfected control (not recorded which). Source material: whole blood. The chain joins TRBV6-1 to TRBJ2-1; TRBD2 matches 9 bases. The CDR3 sequence is CASSSGLAVHEQFF. In nucleotides, the CDR3 is TGTGCCAGCAGTTCGGGACTAGCCGTCCATGAGCAGTTCTTC.